This is a list of T cell receptor beta chains from one sample in a study of shared clonotypes between healthy human individuals. Sequenced by immunoSEQ multiplex PCR; TCRdb stores in-frame clones only, minus some. The table has approximately 740,000 clones, more than 85% seen once. Material for sequencing was naive CD8+ T cells sorted from blood. The source is a man aged 25 to 45 in good health. CDR3s include the opening cysteine and the closing phenylalanine or tryptophan. The D gene is left open where the match is weak. The size field is filled for only some rows; it gives once, few, many or a size class.

TRBV10-1	.	TRBJ1-1	.	TGCGCCAGCAGTGACGGGTTGAACACTGAAGCTTTCTTT	CASSDGLNTEAFF
TRBV14	TRBD2	TRBJ2-1	.	TGTGCCAGCAGCCAAGAGCCTAGCGGGAGGGTCGATGAGCAGTTCTTC	CASSQEPSGRVDEQFF
TRBV27	TRBD2	TRBJ2-7	.	TGTGCCAGCAGTTTCGCGGGGGGGTACTACGAGCAGTACTTC	CASSFAGGYYEQYF
TRBV10-2	TRBD1	TRBJ2-7	.	TGCGCCAGCAGTGAGTCCGGGACAGGGATCCACGAGCAGTACTTC	CASSESGTGIHEQYF
TRBV7-9	.	TRBJ2-2	few	TGTGCCAGCAGCTTGGGGGGCACCGGGGAGCTGTTTTTT	CASSLGGTGELFF
TRBV9	.	TRBJ2-5	.	TGTGCCAGCAGCGTAGATGGCCTAGCCCAAGAGACCCAGTACTTC	CASSVDGLAQETQYF
TRBV7-7	.	TRBJ2-1	.	TGTGCCAGCAGCCCAACAGACTACAATGAGCAGTTCTTC	CASSPTDYNEQFF
TRBV7-9	.	TRBJ1-2	.	TGTGCCAGCAGCTCCCTACCTGTGGCGGGCTACACCTTC	CASSSLPVAGYTF
TRBV19	.	TRBJ2-1	.	TGTGCCAGTAGTATAGGGGGGGAGCAGTTCTTC	CASSIGGEQFF
TRBV7-2	TRBD2	TRBJ2-7	once	TGTGCCAGCGCCCCCCGAGCGGGAGGCACCTACGAGCAGTACTTC	CASAPRAGGTYEQYF
TRBV9	TRBD2	TRBJ2-1	.	TGTGCCAGCAGCGTGGCTACTAGCGCCGACAATGAGCAGTTCTTC	CASSVATSADNEQFF
TRBV29-1	TRBD1	TRBJ1-2	few	TGCAGCGTACGGACAGGGGAGGGAGGCTACACCTTC	CSVRTGEGGYTF
TRBV28	TRBD2	TRBJ2-1	few	TGTGCCAGCACTGGGGGACTAGCGTTGTACAATGAGCAGTTCTTC	CASTGGLALYNEQFF
TRBV19	.	TRBJ1-1	.	TGTGCCAGTAGTATAATTTCAGGGACTGAAGCTTTCTTT	CASSIISGTEAFF
TRBV12-5	.	TRBJ1-5	.	TGTGCTAGTGGTTTGGGGAATGAGCCCCAGCATTTT	CASGLGNEPQHF
TRBV27	TRBD1	TRBJ2-7	.	TGTGCCAGCAGTTCACAGGGGAATACCTACGAGCAGTACTTC	CASSSQGNTYEQYF
TRBV9	.	TRBJ2-1	.	TGTGCCAGCAGCGTAGACAGGTACAATGAGCAGTTCTTC	CASSVDRYNEQFF
TRBV7-9	.	TRBJ1-2	.	TGTGCCAGCAGCTCTATCCTGAGAGACCTGCACTATGGCTACACCTTC	CASSSILRDLHYGYTF
TRBV7-9	.	TRBJ2-7	.	TGTGCCAGCAGCCCCGAAAGCTACGAGCAGTACTTC	CASSPESYEQYF
TRBV6-6	.	TRBJ2-2	.	TGTGCCAGCAGTTACTCGGGCAGGAACACCGGGGAGCTGTTTTTT	CASSYSGRNTGELFF
TRBV13	TRBD1	TRBJ1-2	.	TGTGCCAGCAGCTTGCGGGCAGGGGGCGTTGGCTACACCTTC	CASSLRAGGVGYTF
TRBV6-6	.	TRBJ1-1	.	TGTGCCAGCAGTCCTAGGGAAGGGGGAGGTGAAGCTTTCTTT	CASSPREGGGEAFF
TRBV7-9	.	TRBJ2-7	.	TGTGCCAGCAGCTCTGGACAGGAGGGGTACGAGCAGTACTTC	CASSSGQEGYEQYF
TRBV7-7	.	TRBJ2-1	.	TGTGCCAGCAGCGCCCGATCGGGACCCTACAATGAGCAGTTCTTC	CASSARSGPYNEQFF
TRBV9	TRBD2	TRBJ2-1	once	TGTGCCAGCAGCTCCGGGGTGCGGGAGATTGATGAGCAGTTCTTC	CASSSGVREIDEQFF
TRBV18	TRBD2	TRBJ2-7	.	TGTGCCAGCTCACCCGTGACAAATAGCGGGAGCCTCTCTGGAGTAACTGACGAGCAGTACTTC	CASSPVTNSGSLSGVTDEQYF
TRBV25-1	.	TRBJ1-1	.	TGTGCCAGCAGTGTCACAGAAGAAGCTTTCTTT	CASSVTEEAFF
TRBV5-1	TRBD1	TRBJ2-7	.	TGCGCCAGCAGTTCTCCCGACAGGGACGAGCAGTACTTC	CASSSPDRDEQYF
TRBV28	TRBD1	TRBJ2-7	.	TGTGCCAGCAGTTTAAACCCAGGGGGCGTCTACGAGCAGTACTTC	CASSLNPGGVYEQYF
TRBV28	.	TRBJ1-4	.	TGTGCCAGCAGTAGAAACAGCGATTTGGAGGAAAAACTGTTTTTT	CASSRNSDLEEKLFF
TRBV5-8	TRBD2	TRBJ2-5	.	TGTGCCAGCACCTCATTCGTGGGGGGGTGGACCCAGTACTTC	CASTSFVGGWTQYF
TRBV19	TRBD1	TRBJ1-1	.	TGTGCCAGTAGTAACCTTCTTTCAGGGACAGCCGGGACTGAAGCTTTCTTT	CASSNLLSGTAGTEAFF
TRBV13	.	TRBJ1-1	.	TGTGCCAGCAGCCCGGGGGCTGGGAACACTGAAGCTTTCTTT	CASSPGAGNTEAFF
TRBV14	.	TRBJ2-1	few	TGTGCCAGCAGCCAAGGGGAATGGAATGAGCAGTTCTTC	CASSQGEWNEQFF
TRBV10-3	.	TRBJ2-7	.	TGTGCCATCAGGGACCCGTTTGGGCGGGAAGTTGGGTCCTACGAGCAGTACTTC	CAIRDPFGREVGSYEQYF
TRBV4-1	.	TRBJ2-2	.	TGCGCCAGCAGCCAAGTCGGGGCGTCGGGCGGGGAGCTGTTTTTT	CASSQVGASGGELFF
TRBV4-1	TRBD2	TRBJ2-7	.	TGCGCCAGCAGCCAAGAAGGCGGGAGGGCCGTCTACGAGCAGTACTTC	CASSQEGGRAVYEQYF
TRBV28	.	TRBJ1-4	once	TGTGCCAGCAGTTTAGTGTTTCCCCCGGAGAAACTGTTTTTT	CASSLVFPPEKLFF
TRBV28	TRBD1	TRBJ1-3	few	TGTGCCAGCAGTGACCCCGGGACAGGCGATGGAAACACCATATATTTT	CASSDPGTGDGNTIYF
TRBV7-8	.	TRBJ1-5	.	TGTGCCAGCGCGGACAGTTCCTCTTTCTCGAATCAGCCCCAGCATTTT	CASADSSSFSNQPQHF
TRBV27	.	TRBJ2-7	once	TGTGCCAGCAGTTTTATAGGGAACTATACCTACGAGCAGTACTTC	CASSFIGNYTYEQYF
TRBV4-3	.	TRBJ2-1	.	TGCGCCAGCAGCCAATCGGGGAATGAGCAGTTCTTC	CASSQSGNEQFF
TRBV29-1	.	TRBJ2-1	.	TGCAGCGTCCTAACGCCCTCCTACAATGAGCAGTTCTTC	CSVLTPSYNEQFF
TRBV5-4	.	TRBJ2-4	once	TGTGCCAGCAGCGGGGCGGACTCAAACATTCAGTACTTC	CASSGADSNIQYF
TRBV6-5	TRBD2	TRBJ2-2	once	TGTGCCAGCAGTTACTCGGCTAGCGGGAGCCCCGGGGAGCTGTTTTTT	CASSYSASGSPGELFF
TRBV30	TRBD1	TRBJ2-5	.	TGTGCCTGGAGCACGGGACAGCGAGAGACCCAGTACTTC	CAWSTGQRETQYF
TRBV4-1	.	TRBJ2-7	.	TGCGCCAGCAGCCAGGTGAGCTCCTACGAGCAGTACTTC	CASSQVSSYEQYF
TRBV28	TRBD2	TRBJ2-7	.	TGTGCCAGCAGTTTAAAAGCGGGAGAGAGTTACGACGAGCAGTACTTC	CASSLKAGESYDEQYF
TRBV7-9	.	TRBJ2-7	.	TGTGCCAGCAGCCCCGGGATTGGGAACTACGAGCAGTACTTC	CASSPGIGNYEQYF
TRBV19	TRBD2	TRBJ2-7	.	TGTGCCAGTGGTGCTAGCGGGAGTCCCTGGTACGAGCAGTACTTC	CASGASGSPWYEQYF
TRBV7-8	.	TRBJ2-1	.	TGTGCCAGCAGCTTAACGGTGTTAGGTTCCGGAACCTCCTACAATGAGCAGTTCTTC	CASSLTVLGSGTSYNEQFF
TRBV7-4	TRBD1	TRBJ2-1	.	TGTGCCAGCAGATATAACGGCGGCGGACAGGGGCTCTACAATGAGCAGTTCTTC	CASRYNGGGQGLYNEQFF